Here is one T cell receptor (beta chain) with its context. The sample comes from a study of T cells after yellow fever vaccination. J gave up 6 bases and V 7 bases, and 15 bases lay outside the gene matches. The germline V gene encodes CDR1 MNHNS and CDR2 SASEGT. The CDR3 totals 17 residues. 5'RACE template switching produced TCR cDNA carrying a universal primer site and UMIs. TCRdb called the 5' RACE reads again in MiXCR, with one record for every CDR3 protein. In the table there are some 320,000 distinct CDR3 sequences, about 10% of which are singletons. The input for sequencing was CD4+ T cells sorted from PBMCs, taken 45 days after the yellow fever booster vaccination. This clonotype was obtained from a man younger than 30 who received the YFV17D yellow fever vaccine. V usage is TRBV6-1 and J usage is TRBJ1-4; 9 nucleotides match TRBD1. The CDR3 reads CASTSGTGSLSDEKLFF. The CDR3 nucleotides are TGTGCCAGCACCTCCGGGACAGGGTCTTTATCCGATGAAAAACTGTTTTTT.